These 14 T cell receptor beta chains originate from one sample sequenced in a study of cytomegalovirus exposure and HLA in healthy donors. A multiplex PCR was run with 60 Vbeta primers and 13 Jbeta primers. Sequenced by immunoSEQ multiplex PCR; TCRdb stores in-frame clones only, minus some. The table has approximately 90,000 clones, roughly 76% seen once. Sequenced input: PBMCs. Receptor source: a male donor in good health and CMV-seronegative.

As concerns this clone: Other DNA variants within this sample encode the same CDR3. The chain is built from TRBV19 and TRBJ1-1; 8 positions match TRBD1. The CDR3 is 14 residues long. Trimming cost V 3 bases and J 4 bases; bases outside gene matches: 4. CDR1 LNHDA and CDR2 SQIVND come from the germline V gene (reference sequence). CDR3 sequence reads: CASSMARGRTEAFF. The DNA of the CDR3 is TGTGCCAGTAGTATGGCCAGGGGGCGCACTGAAGCTTTCTTT.

CDR3 coding DNA: TGTGCCAGCAGCCCTGGCGGGGAGAAAGGCTACACCTTC. Translation gives CASSPGGEKGYTF. This chain joins TRBV7-9 and TRBJ1-2, with D unresolved. CDR3 length equals 13 residues. Germline CDR1 reads SEHNR; CDR2 reads FQNEAQ (reference sequence). The ends were cut back, 5 bases at V and 8 bases at J, with 15 bases in the middle. The variable domain in full, with the rest retrieved from reference TRBV7-9 and TRBJ1-2, is DTGVSQNPRHKITKRGQNVTFRCDPISEHNRLYWYRQTLGQGPEFLTYFQNEAQLEKSRLLSDRFSAERPKGSFSTLEIQRTEQGDSAMYLCASSPGGEKGYTFGSGTRLTVV.

This chain uses TRBV10-2 with TRBJ1-5; 7 nucleotides match TRBD1. V lost 4 bases, J lost 4 bases, and 1 base stayed unmatched. This CDR3 region has 13 residues. CDR1 and CDR2 (germline): WSHSY, SAAADI. In DNA, the CDR3 is TGCGCCAGCAGTGGACAGGGAAATCAGCCCCAGCATTTT. It encodes CASSGQGNQPQHF.

The rearrangement uses TRBV5-4 and TRBJ2-5; TRBD2 agrees at 11 bases. The J call may not be correct, given that the DNA end is closer to TRBJ2-7. Germline V gene lookup returns CDR1 SGHNT and CDR2 YYREEE (reference sequence). This CDR3 has 15 residues. In DNA form, the CDR3 reads TGTGCCAGCAGCCCACCTAGCGGGAGGACGGACGAGCAGTACTTC. Residues: CASSPPSGRTDEQYF.

J is TRBJ1-2 and V is TRBV27, with 7 bases matching TRBD1. The V and J ends lost 5 bases and 8 bases, in that order; junction bases with no gene match: 8. Germline V gives CDR1 MNHEY, CDR2 SMNVEV (reference sequence). The CDR3 length is 13 residues. This chain's CDR3 is CASSAQGKEGYTF. The DNA of the CDR3 is TGTGCCAGCAGTGCACAGGGGAAGGAAGGCTACACCTTC.

V usage is TRBV4-3 and J usage is TRBJ1-1; TRBD1 matches at 7 bases. CDR3 length equals 15 residues. The J segment lost 9 bases and the V segment lost 0 bases, leaving 10 bases of the junction unmatched. Germline CDR1 LGHNA, CDR2 YSLEER. The CDR3 sequence is CASSQDRANRGKAFF. DNA for the CDR3: TGCGCCAGCAGCCAAGATCGGGCCAACAGGGGAAAAGCTTTCTTT.

This chain connects TRBV7-2 to TRBJ2-7, with a weak D call TRBD1 (5 bases). Germline CDR1 SGHTA, CDR2 FQGNSA. V was clipped by 5 bases and J by 2 bases, with 16 bases between them. The CDR3 length is 15 residues. In nucleotides, the CDR3 is TGTGCCAGCAGCAACCGACAGACCGGACCCTACGAGCAGTACTTC. As protein: CASSNRQTGPYEQYF.

This chain links TRBV28 with TRBJ2-5; no clear D gene. This CDR3 comprises 13 residues. The V and J ends lost 7 bases and 1 base respectively, with 10 bases between them. Germline V CDR1 and CDR2: MDHEN, SYDVKM. The CDR3 DNA reads as TGTGCCAGCAACTCGGTCGGCCAAGAGACCCAGTACTTC. It encodes CASNSVGQETQYF. The full variable domain, rest sourced from reference TRBV28 and TRBJ2-5, is DVKVTQSSRYLVKRTGEKVFLECVQDMDHENMFWYRQDPGLGLRLIYFSYDVKMKEKGDIPEGYSVSREKKERFSLILESASTNQTSMYLCASNSVGQETQYFGPGTRLLVL.

This sequence joins TRBV15 and TRBJ1-6; possible D gene TRBD1, 6 bases. V was pared by 0 bases and J by 4 bases, with 19 bases between. In germline, CDR1 is LNHNV, CDR2 YYDKDF (reference sequence). CDR3 length: 19 residues. CDR3 protein: CATSRDYGGQRRYNSPLHF. In nucleotides, the CDR3 is TGTGCCACCAGCAGAGATTATGGAGGACAGCGACGGTATAATTCACCCCTCCACTTT. Variable domain in full (rest from reference TRBV15 and TRBJ1-6): DAMVIQNPRYQVTQFGKPVTLSCSQTLNHNVMYWYQQKSSQAPKLLFHYYDKDFNNEADTPDNFQSRRPNTSFCFLDIRSPGLGDTAMYLCATSRDYGGQRRYNSPLHFGNGTRLTVT.

The sample holds a few counts of this clone. J is TRBJ2-1 and V is TRBV5-1; D is unclear. The germline V and J ends were trimmed by 0 bases and 0 bases, with 10 bases remaining between them. The germline V gene has CDR1 SGHRS and CDR2 YFSETQ. This CDR3 has 16 amino acids. CDR3 DNA sequence: TGCGCCAGCAGCTTGGAGCGCGATAGCTCCTACAATGAGCAGTTCTTC. As protein: CASSLERDSSYNEQFF. The variable domain in full, with the rest retrieved from reference TRBV5-1 and TRBJ2-1, is KAGVTQTPRYLIKTRGQQVTLSCSPISGHRSVSWYQQTPGQGLQFLFEYFSETQRNKGNFPGRFSGRQFSNSRSEMNVSTLELGDSALYLCASSLERDSSYNEQFFGPGTRLTVL.

The genes are TRBV2 and TRBJ1-2, with 9 bases lining up with TRBD1. This CDR3 spans 14 amino acids. J was trimmed by 5 bases and V by 5 bases; bases with no gene match: 6. Germline-derived CDR1 and CDR2 are SNHLY and FYNNEI. CDR3 region: CASSRDRVGYGYTF. The CDR3 region has the DNA TGTGCCAGCAGTCGGGACAGGGTAGGGTATGGCTACACCTTC.

The chain employs TRBV19 and TRBJ2-2; possible D gene TRBD1, 6 bases. The CDR3 runs to 14 residues. Germline V CDR1 and CDR2: LNHDA, SQIVND (reference sequence). V was pared by 7 bases and J by 1 base, with 10 bases between. CDR3 coding DNA: TGTGCCAGTAAGCCACAGGGGAACACCGGGGAGCTGTTTTTT. Protein sequence: CASKPQGNTGELFF.

This clone was seen a few times. One end of the junction fails to match germline, which may point to a read error. In DNA form, the CDR3 reads TGTGCCATCAGACGGGACAGCGCCTGGCGAGAGGACTTC. This encodes CAIRRDSAWREDF. J is TRBJ2-7 and V is TRBV10-3; 7 nucleotides match TRBD1. The germline V gene encodes CDR1 ENHRY and CDR2 SYGVKD. The length of the CDR3 is 13 residues.

The rearrangement links TRBV7-9 to TRBJ1-1; D not certain. V was clipped by 5 bases and J by 4 bases, with 11 bases between them. Germline loops: CDR1 SEHNR, CDR2 FQNEAQ (reference sequence). The CDR3 covers 13 residues. In nucleotides, the CDR3 is TGTGCCAGCAGCCTCGGGAGAGCCACTGAAGCTTTCTTT. Residues: CASSLGRATEAFF.